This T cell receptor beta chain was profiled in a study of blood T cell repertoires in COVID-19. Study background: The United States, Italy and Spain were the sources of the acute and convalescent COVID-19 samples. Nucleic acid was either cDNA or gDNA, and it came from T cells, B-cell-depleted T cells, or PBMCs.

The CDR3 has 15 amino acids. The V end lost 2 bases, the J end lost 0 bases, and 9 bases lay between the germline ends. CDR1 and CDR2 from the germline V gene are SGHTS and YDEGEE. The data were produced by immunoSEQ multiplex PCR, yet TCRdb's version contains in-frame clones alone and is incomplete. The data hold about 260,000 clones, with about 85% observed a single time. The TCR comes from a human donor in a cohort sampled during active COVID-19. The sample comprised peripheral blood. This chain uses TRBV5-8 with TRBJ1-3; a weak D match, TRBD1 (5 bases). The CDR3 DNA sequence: TGTGCCAGCAGCTTTGGGGCCAACTCTGGAAACACCATATATTTT. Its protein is CASSFGANSGNTIYF.